The present TCR beta chain was sequenced within a study of T cells in Graves' hyperthyroidism and ophthalmopathy. Study details: Before any treatment, at initial diagnosis, peripheral blood was collected.

Hyperthyroidism of Graves' type that showed no ophthalmopathy progression within 18 months was stable. Diagnosing involved the use of clinical symptoms, serum thyroxine and TRAb, thyroid ultrasound and orbital computed tomography. This clonotype was seen only a few times. What was amplified from RNA transcripts were TCR beta CDR3 regions. The HTBI primer set was used in a first-round RT-PCR of the TCR CDR3. One entry per CDR3 protein, called by TCRdb with MiXCR from the multiplex PCR reads. Of 600,000 or so distinct CDR3 sequences detected, around 15% appear once; the ten largest clones hold around 4%. CDR3 length equals 14 residues. The V end was cut by 0 bases, the J end by 10 bases, with 13 bases between. In germline, CDR1 is MNHEY, CDR2 SVGEGT.

The material sequenced was blood. This sequence was found in a woman aged 30 to 39 with Graves' hyperthyroidism. This rearrangement joins TRBV6-2 or TRBV6-3 to TRBJ2-1, with D unresolved. The CDR3 nucleotides are TGTGCCAGCAGTTACTCGATAGTTGTAAGGGAGCAGTTCTTC. Translated: CASSYSIVVREQFF.